This T cell receptor beta chain was found in a study of early T cells in non-severe SARS-CoV-2 infection. Whole-study context: Unpaired chains resulted from sequencing bulk RNA of unsorted whole blood. General study points: Clonotype matching in VDJdb favored anti-spike CD8 responses and did not capture private and CD4 specificities.

Attachment of unique molecular identifiers to individual cDNA molecules was performed. Using its own MiXCR run on the 5' RACE reads, TCRdb lists one record per CDR3 protein. The table lists around 60,000 distinct CDR3 sequences, less than 15% of them singletons. Comment on this clonotype: Its antigen is still unknown.

V gave up 11 bases and J gave up 2 bases, with 14 bases separating them. The CDR3 is made up of 13 amino acids. The germline V gene has CDR1 MNHNS and CDR2 SASEGT. This receptor was identified in an adult who was a healthcare worker with PCR-confirmed SARS-CoV-2 infection or an uninfected control (not recorded which). The chain combines TRBV6-1 with TRBJ2-3; D remains unclear. Sequences were obtained from whole blood. This CDR3 is CAVMKGNTDTQYF. The CDR3, as DNA: TGTGCCGTTATGAAAGGGAACACAGATACGCAGTATTTT.